This T cell receptor (beta chain) emerged from a study of T cell responses to AZD1222 COVID-19 vaccine. This CDR3 region has 13 residues. V lost 7 bases and J lost 4; bases outside the gene matches: 6. CDR1 and CDR2 from the germline V gene are MNHEY and SMNVEV (reference sequence). Measured with immunoSEQ multiplex PCR; TCRdb has only the in-frame clones, and not every one. There are about 84,000 clones in the sample; 70% to 90% occur only once, and around 1.5% lies in the top ten. The J gene is TRBJ2-7, the V gene TRBV27; 8 bases align to TRBD1. The sequencing used peripheral blood, collected on day 0 of AZD1222 vaccination. The TCR sequence derives from an adult in good health. The CDR3 DNA reads TGTGCCAGCAAGGCAGGGGGCAGGTACGAGCAGTACTTC. It is translated as CASKAGGRYEQYF.